This TCR beta chain was profiled in a study of brain T cells in children with intractable seizures. Study results and caveats: Patients' HCMV serostatus was unknown; virus specificity rests on CDR3 similarity alone. Absence of clones before surgery may stem from lower sequencing depth.

Generated by immunoSEQ multiplex PCR, the TCRdb table keeps only in-frame clones and is missing some. The sample yields 65,000 to 85,000 clones, 90% to 95% seen once. As to this clone: Its antigen is undetermined.

The J segment lost 7 bases and the V segment lost 3 bases, leaving 9 bases of the junction unmatched. CDR1 and CDR2 from the germline V gene are MDHEN and SYDVKM. This CDR3 comprises 16 residues. The sequenced cases were selected for having the highest brain T cell transcript signatures. Patients received at least one anti-epileptic drug before surgery. The J gene is TRBJ1-6, the V gene TRBV28; 7 bases line up with TRBD1. This clonotype originated in a boy younger than two with tuberous sclerosis and intractable seizures. This specimen was peripheral blood, taken at surgery. CDR3 region: CASSFPFSTGNSPLHF. Written as DNA, the CDR3 is TGTGCCAGCAGTTTCCCCTTCTCGACAGGGAATTCACCCCTCCACTTT.